This paragraph covers one TCR beta chain sequence. The antigen it recognizes is unknown. Within one base of it there is no much larger clone, and no base qualities were kept. TCR CDR3 regions were amplified from genomic DNA by multiplex PCR using the deep immunoSEQ assay. Extracted genomic DNA from each cell subset was distributed evenly across all wells of several immunoSEQ 96-well plates, and each plate was treated as a replicate. For sorted subsets, 200 to 250 ng of genomic DNA, equivalent to 25,000 to 35,000 T cell genomes, went into each replicate PCR. Purified libraries were measured with a Qubit 3.0 fluorometer, size-checked on a Bioanalyzer 2100, and measured again with the KAPA Library Quantification kit. Each immunoSEQ 96-well plate was sequenced on its own single-read 150-cycle Illumina NextSeq 550 flow cell. On the study's bioinformatics: The immunoSEQ output contained only junctional sequences without quality scores, so filtering could not match that applied to full-length reads. Sequences were annotated with PyIR, a Python wrapper for IgBLAST v1.9, using IMGT germline references to assign V/J genes and CDR3. Reads were removed for weak V/J assignments (E-value above 1e-6), missing CDR3, stop codons, out-of-frame junctions, or ambiguous translated residues. V3J clonotypes were defined as sequences sharing the same inferred V gene, J gene, and CDR3 amino acid sequence. Percentage overlap between repertoires was computed as shared unique clonotypes divided by the size of the smaller repertoire. RTK rarefaction, the Chao1 estimator, and Recon v2.1 estimates of unobserved clonotypes were used to assess repertoire richness. For all TCRbeta clonotypes obtained by the gDNA method from a handful of donors, generation probabilities were computed with OLGA. TCRdb obtained this table from immuneACCESS and retained in-frame rearrangements with V and J assigned. These tables miss some clones; where compared with another copy, unresolved V genes account for less than half of the shortfall, and the remainder is unexplained. The V and J calls and clone size are taken from that table; D and trimming were inferred from the DNA. This sample is represented by a few million clones; approximately 93% of them were singletons. Clones ranked in the top ten supply under 0.45% of the sample.

The germline V gene yields SGHTS for CDR1 and YDEGEE for CDR2. The CDR3, cysteine through phenylalanine, is 15 amino acids long. The DNA shown is the 45-base CDR3, in frame from base 1. V drops 4 bases and J drops 0 bases, leaving 11 bases in between. The sample comes from a study of shared clonotypes between healthy human individuals (TCRdb year 2020). Concerning the study at large: The cohort comprised a couple of women and a few men aged 18 to 49 years. Libraries were prepared and TCR repertoires were sequenced by different laboratories using diverse techniques, in order to increase sequencing depth and limit assay-specific biases. For each donor, three plates each were used for CD4 naive and CD4 memory, two plates were used for CD8 naive, and one plate was used for CD8 memory. Each donor's leukapheresis produced roughly between roughly 0.94 and 9.5 billion PBMCs. The study deeply sequenced blood TCR repertoires of five healthy adults to estimate repertoire size and the extent of clonotype sharing between individuals. The paper as a whole reports these results and caveats: Because the study included only a small number of donors, the genetic and exposure-history diversity represented was limited. Sampling was restricted to blood, and TCR repertoires in tissues likely differ from the TCR repertoires found in blood. Pairwise subsampling indicated that sequencing depth was expected to affect the degree of clonotype sharing among donors. Incomplete sequencing was indicated by rarefaction of sorted-subset datasets, despite the large sequencing depth. Naive subsets generally had larger estimated clonotype richness than memory subsets did. Compared with non-shared clonotypes, the clonotypes found in all four sorted-subset donors had higher generation probabilities. When a handful of donors were compared, the shared fraction of clonotypes was about 5.5% for naive CD4, approximately 3.3% for naive CD8, roughly 2.5% for memory CD4, and 0.4% for memory CD8.

Donors were healthy HIV-negative adults with no recently reported acute infections or vaccinations. Only Caucasian adults living in Nashville, Tennessee, USA were represented among the donors. CD4+ T cells were enriched by magnetic negative selection; naive cells were then positively selected on CD45RA, and the negative fraction formed the memory subset. After blood collection by leukapheresis, PBMCs were isolated using Ficoll-Histopaque density gradient centrifugation and then cryopreserved in the vapor phase of liquid nitrogen. Analytical flow cytometry was used to check the purity and quantity of every magnetically sorted T cell population. From each sorted fraction, genomic DNA was isolated and quantified by UV absorbance on a Nanodrop 2000c.

This clonotype was sampled from a man between 18 and 29 years old in good health. Some clones in this sample may be carry-over from other donors' samples. Sequencing was done on a sample of naive CD4+ T cells from PBMCs. The sample's cell subset or site label is to be understood as: CD45RA+ positively selected. The V gene is TRBV5-8 and the J gene is TRBJ1-3; the D gene is perhaps TRBD1, from 5 matching bases. Here the CDR3 is given as CASSLGAVSGNTIYF. The DNA sequence is given as TGTGCCAGCAGCCTCGGGGCGGTCTCTGGAAACACCATATATTTT. Here the CDR3 is joined to the reference TRBV5-8 and TRBJ1-3 genes, and the full variable domain is: EAGVTQSPTHLIKTRGQQATLRCSPISGHTSVYWYQQALGLGLQFLLWYDEGEERNRGNFPPRFSGRQFPNYSSELNVNALELEDSALYLCASSLGAVSGNTIYFGEGSWLTVV.